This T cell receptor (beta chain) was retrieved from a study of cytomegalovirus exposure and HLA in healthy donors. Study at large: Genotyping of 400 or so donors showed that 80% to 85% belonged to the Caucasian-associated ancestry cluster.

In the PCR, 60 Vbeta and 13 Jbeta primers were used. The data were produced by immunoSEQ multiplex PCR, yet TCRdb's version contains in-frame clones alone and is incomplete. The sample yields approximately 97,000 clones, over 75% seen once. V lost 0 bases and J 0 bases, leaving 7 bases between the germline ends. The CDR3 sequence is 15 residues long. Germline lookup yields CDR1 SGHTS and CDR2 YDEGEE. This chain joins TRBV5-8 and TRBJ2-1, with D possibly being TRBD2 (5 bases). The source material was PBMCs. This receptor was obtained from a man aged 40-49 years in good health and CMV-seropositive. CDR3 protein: CASSLGGYSYNEQFF. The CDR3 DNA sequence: TGTGCCAGCAGCTTGGGAGGGTACTCCTACAATGAGCAGTTCTTC.